The clone carrying this T cell receptor (beta chain) was seen many times. Its antigen is not known. This sample stems from a study of T-cell reconstitution after alpha-beta-depleted transplantation in children. Per germline, CDR1 LNHNV and CDR2 YYDKDF (reference sequence). The ends were cut back, 0 bases at V and 4 bases at J, with 16 bases in the middle. The CDR3 runs 17 residues. The library targeted TCRbeta and was prepared with unique molecular identifiers. TCRdb used MiXCR to reprocess the PCR reads, holding one entry per CDR3 protein. The sample has 97,000 or so distinct CDR3 sequences; about 8% are singletons. Study results and caveats: From newly produced T cells came most of the T-cell counts and diversity one year after transplant. Surviving thymic progenitors and recipient T cells were the source of high TCRbeta diversity at day 60 in some patients.

The source is a boy between 2 and 10 years old with acute lymphoblastic leukemia, due to receive a stem cell transplant. The source material was PBMCs, sampled before TCRalphabeta/CD19-depleted stem cell transplant. The chain joins TRBV15 to TRBJ2-1; D perhaps matches TRBD2 (6 bases). The DNA of the CDR3 is TGTGCCACCAGCAGAGATCGAGCTAGCGTCCTTTACAATGAGCAGTTCTTC. Its translation is CATSRDRASVLYNEQFF.